Shown below are 25 T cell receptor beta chains from a single sample sequenced in a study of CD8 T cells in ankylosing spondylitis (dated by TCRdb to about 2017). The study at large found these results: Blood from ankylosing spondylitis patients appeared to be characterized by a TCR beta motif made up of fewer than ten highly homologous amino acid variants.

Library creation used 5' RACE. The reads were generated on an Illumina HiSeq 2500. Starting from the raw public reads, TCRdb applied fastp trimming at Q25, assembled clones with MiXCR and retained in-frame beta chains. Rows matching on CDR3 protein sequence are summarized as one entry with the most common DNA and genes. This sample lists about 700,000 distinct CDR3 sequences; under 20% were detected once. Over 15% of the sample rests with the top ten. These receptors' targets are unknown. Sample: blood, either unsorted or a sorted T cell fraction (not recorded which). Receptor source: a male donor with ankylosing spondylitis.

V gene TRBV9 combines with J gene TRBJ1-1, with D maybe TRBD1 (6 bases). This CDR3 has 13 amino acids. Germline CDR1 reads SGDLS; CDR2 reads YYNGEE. V lost 5 bases and J lost 5, with 13 bases in between. The CDR3 here is CASRDPRGTEAFF. The DNA for the CDR3 is TGTGCCAGCAGAGATCCCAGGGGTACTGAAGCTTTCTTT.

This chain connects TRBV12-3 or TRBV12-4 to TRBJ1-1; 10 nucleotides align to TRBD1. V lost 6 bases to trimming and J lost 1 base; unmatched junction nucleotides: 11. This CDR3 is 17 amino acids long. The DNA for the CDR3 is TGTGCCAGCAGCCTAGGGGGACAGGGGAACAAGAACACTGAAGCTTTCTTT. It translates to CASSLGGQGNKNTEAFF.

This clonotype occurred a few times. The chain carries TRBV12-3 or TRBV12-4 and TRBJ2-2; D might be TRBD2 (6 bases). The CDR3 is 16 amino acids. Trimming removed 6 bases from V and 6 bases from J, with 20 bases in between. CDR3 coding DNA: TGTGCCAGCAGATACGACCGGTGGGGGGTCGCCGGGGAGCTGTTTTTT. This gives the protein CASRYDRWGVAGELFF.

The V call is TRBV11-2, the J call TRBJ2-5; 12 nucleotides line up with TRBD1. The CDR3 runs 17 residues. Trimming took 4 bases from V and 5 from J; bases not matched to a gene: 11. Germline-derived CDR1 and CDR2 are SGHAT and FQNNGV. The CDR3 region is CASSSTSGQGAGETQYF. In DNA, the CDR3 is TGTGCCAGCAGCTCGACCTCGGGACAGGGGGCAGGGGAGACCCAGTACTTC.

J is TRBJ1-5 and V is TRBV2; D gene uncertain. The CDR3 runs to 13 residues. Germline lookup yields CDR1 SNHLY and CDR2 FYNNEI. V lost 6 bases and J lost 9, with 15 bases in between. The CDR3 nucleotides are TGTGCCAGCAGGGGAGGACGGATGGGGCCCCAGCATTTT. Amino acids: CASRGGRMGPQHF.

The V call is TRBV9, the J call TRBJ2-1, with 8 bases aligning to TRBD2. The germline gives CDR1 SGDLS, CDR2 YYNGEE. V trimming: 1 base; J trimming: 5 bases; junction bases outside the gene matches: 5. The CDR3 sequence is 15 residues long. CDR3 protein: CASSVQAGVNNEQFF. The CDR3 DNA reads as TGTGCCAGCAGCGTACAAGCGGGGGTAAACAATGAGCAGTTCTTC.

The genes are TRBV12-3 or TRBV12-4 and TRBJ2-5, with TRBD2 identical over 10 bases. The length of the CDR3 is 12 residues. J gave up 9 bases and V 6 bases, and 4 bases lay outside the gene matches. CDR3 bases: TGTGCCAGCAGACCTAGCGGGAGTGCCCAGTACTTC. Its protein is CASRPSGSAQYF.

The chain joins TRBV10-3 to TRBJ2-7; D remains unclear. Trimming took off 3 bases at V and 3 bases at J, with 6 bases between the two ends. The CDR3 length is 12 residues. The germline V gene encodes CDR1 ENHRY and CDR2 SYGVKD. The chain's CDR3 is CAISDADYEQYF. The CDR3 DNA follows: TGTGCCATCAGTGATGCAGACTACGAGCAGTACTTC.

The chain has TRBV5-1 and TRBJ2-5; 7 bases line up with TRBD1. After removal of 3 bases from V and 3 bases from J, the junction contained 5 bases not matched to a gene. Germline assignment: CDR1 SGHRS and CDR2 YFSETQ. The CDR3 is made up of 14 amino acids. Here the CDR3 DNA reads TGCGCCAGCAGCTGGGGGACAGCCGAAGAGACCCAGTACTTC. It is translated as CASSWGTAEETQYF.

This clonotype was seen a few times. This rearrangement joins TRBV29-1 to TRBJ1-1; 12 nucleotides line up with TRBD1. Per germline, CDR1 SQVTM and CDR2 ANQGSEA. With 7 bases clipped from V and 6 bases from J, the junction kept 6 bases outside the gene matches. The CDR3 covers 13 residues. The CDR3 DNA reads TGCAGCGGTACGGGACAGGGGGCCTCTGAAGCTTTCTTT. This translates into CSGTGQGASEAFF.

This clonotype showed up just a few times. V is TRBV29-1 and J is TRBJ2-4; D unresolved. The CDR3 contains 11 residues. Trimming stripped 4 bases from V and 9 bases from J, with 10 bases between. CDR1 and CDR2 from the germline V gene are SQVTM and ANQGSEA. The CDR3 spells CSVGSLVIQYF. The CDR3 region has the DNA TGCAGCGTTGGATCCCTCGTCATTCAGTACTTC.

The chain is built from TRBV4-3 and TRBJ1-3; tentatively, D is TRBD1 (5 bases). This CDR3 contains 16 residues. CDR1 and CDR2 from the germline V gene are LGHNA and YSLEER. V was shortened by 3 bases and J by 0 bases, with 12 bases between the two germline ends. DNA for the CDR3: TGCGCCAGCAGCCAGGCACTCCAGGGCTCTGGAAACACCATATATTTT. This gives the protein CASSQALQGSGNTIYF.

This clonotype appeared a few times. V usage is TRBV4-2 and J usage is TRBJ2-1; TRBD2 aligns across 7 bases. The CDR3 contains 18 residues. The germline CDR1 and CDR2 sequences are LGHNA and YNFKEQ. V shed 4 bases, J shed 6 bases, and the junction held 18 bases outside the gene matches. CDR3: CASSPESLSGGSSNEQFF. Here the CDR3 DNA reads TGTGCCAGCAGCCCCGAGTCCCTTTCGGGCGGGAGTTCCAATGAGCAGTTCTTC.

The rearrangement uses TRBV4-3 and TRBJ2-1; 7 positions match TRBD2. The CDR3 covers 15 residues. In germline, CDR1 is LGHNA, CDR2 YSLEER. The V segment lost 3 bases and the J segment 6 bases; nucleotides outside the gene matches: 8. The CDR3, as DNA: TGCGCCAGCAGCCAGGGGGGGGGAGGCCCCAATGAGCAGTTCTTC. Protein: CASSQGGGGPNEQFF.

In this sample, this clonotype turned up a few times. V is TRBV5-1 and J is TRBJ1-1, with D possibly matching TRBD1 (5 bases). The CDR3 loop spans 12 amino acids. Trimming took 0 bases from V and 14 from J, leaving 14 bases between them. CDR1 SGHRS and CDR2 YFSETQ come from the germline V gene. The CDR3 DNA reads as TGCGCCAGCAGCTTGGAAGGGGCCATAATGTTCTTT. This codes for CASSLEGAIMFF.

CDR3 sequence: CASALGIYYEQYF. As DNA, the CDR3 is TGTGCCAGCGCACTGGGCATTTACTACGAGCAGTACTTC. The chain joins TRBV6-1 to TRBJ2-7; D remains ambiguous. The CDR3 consists of 13 residues. With 8 bases removed from V and 3 bases from J, the gap between germline ends came to 14 bases. Germline V gene sequence: CDR1 MNHNS, CDR2 SASEGT.

V and J are TRBV20-1 and TRBJ2-3; TRBD2 is a possible D gene (7 bases). V was trimmed by 7 bases and J by 0 bases, leaving 17 bases between them. The CDR3 contains 15 residues. Germline V CDR1 and CDR2: DFQATT, SNEGSKA (reference sequence). CDR3 in DNA: TGCAGTGTTGAGGGGGGCGGGAGTAGCACAGATACGCAGTATTTT. Protein: CSVEGGGSSTDTQYF.

The rearrangement joins TRBV20-1 to TRBJ2-7, with D unresolved. The CDR3 covers 12 residues. Germline V gene sequence: CDR1 DFQATT, CDR2 SNEGSKA (reference sequence). V was clipped by 0 bases and J by 4 bases, with 7 bases between them. CDR3 sequence: CSARDLEYEQYF. The CDR3 nucleotides read TGCAGTGCTAGAGATCTCGAGTACGAGCAGTACTTC.

This clonotype was seen a handful of times. CDR3 sequence (DNA): TGTGCCAGCAGCGGACCGGGACGGGCAGTGACATATGATGAGCAGTTCTTC. This translates into CASSGPGRAVTYDEQFF. The chain uses TRBV9 and TRBJ2-1; either TRBD1 or TRBD2 may supply D (5 bases each). Per germline, CDR1 SGDLS and CDR2 YYNGEE. This CDR3 is 17 amino acids long. V lost 3 bases and J lost 8, with 24 bases in between.

In this sample, this clonotype turned up a few times. The gene calls are TRBV7-9 and TRBJ2-7; TRBD1 agrees at 9 bases. The CDR3 runs to 17 residues. The V gene end was trimmed by 2 bases and the J gene end by 6 bases; junction bases not matched to a gene: 14. Germline CDR1 SEHNR, CDR2 FQNEAQ (reference sequence). CDR3 amino acids: CASSLSQGQGGHFEQYF. The CDR3 DNA follows: TGTGCCAGCAGCTTATCCCAGGGACAGGGTGGCCACTTCGAGCAGTACTTC.

V usage is TRBV6-2 or TRBV6-3 and J usage is TRBJ2-1; D may be TRBD2 (7 bases). This CDR3 contains 14 residues. The germline CDR1 and CDR2 sequences are MNHEY and SVGEGT. Trimming removed 8 bases at V and 4 bases at J, with 15 bases between. The DNA for the CDR3 is TGTGCCAGCGGGGGGGCGCCGTTTTACAATGAGCAGTTCTTC. Translating it yields CASGGAPFYNEQFF.

The V gene is TRBV6-4, the J gene TRBJ2-4; perhaps TRBD1 as D (7 bases). Germline V lookup: CDR1 MRHNA, CDR2 SNTAGT. CDR3 length equals 15 residues. The V gene lost 2 bases and the J gene lost 7 bases, with 15 bases spanning the gap. The CDR3 DNA reads as TGTGCCAGCAGTGACCCACCAGGGGGGAGGAACATTCAGTACTTC. Amino acids: CASSDPPGGRNIQYF.

In its sample, this clonotype was seen many times. The V and J genes are TRBV5-1 and TRBJ2-1, with 10 bases fitting TRBD1. The CDR3 totals 14 residues. Germline V lookup: CDR1 SGHRS, CDR2 YFSETQ. Trimming took 0 bases from V and 8 from J; bases not matched to a gene: 2. The CDR3 nucleotides read TGCGCCAGCAGCTTGGTGGGGACAGGGGATGAGCAGTTCTTC. The encoded protein is CASSLVGTGDEQFF. Drawing the rest from reference TRBV5-1 and TRBJ2-1, the complete variable domain is KAGVTQTPRYLIKTRGQQVTLSCSPISGHRSVSWYQQTPGQGLQFLFEYFSETQRNKGNFPGRFSGRQFSNSRSEMNVSTLELGDSALYLCASSLVGTGDEQFFGPGTRLTVL.

This chain uses TRBV7-2 with TRBJ2-5; D is possibly TRBD2 (7 bases). V was trimmed by 5 bases and J by 5 bases, leaving 21 bases between them. The length of the CDR3 is 16 residues. Germline V gene data show CDR1 as SGHTA and CDR2 as FQGNSA. CDR3 nucleotides: TGTGCCAGCAGCCCGGAGTCGGGGGGCCGCGGGGAGACCCAGTACTTC. Protein sequence: CASSPESGGRGETQYF.

This clonotype was counted a few times. This chain links TRBV6-2 or TRBV6-3 with TRBJ2-7; the D is unclear. V lost 7 bases and J 4 bases, leaving 11 bases between the germline ends. This CDR3 region has 12 residues. Germline V gene data show CDR1 as MNHEY and CDR2 as SVGEGT. The chain's CDR3 is CASTQSRYEQYF. DNA of the CDR3: TGTGCCAGCACCCAAAGTAGGTACGAGCAGTACTTC.